This T cell receptor beta chain is drawn from a study of blood T cell repertoires in COVID-19. Study context: PBMCs, B-cell-depleted T cells, or T cells were the source of the cDNA or gDNA that made up the material.

The protocol was immunoSEQ multiplex PCR, while the TCRdb copy is restricted to in-frame clones and leaves out a portion. The table records under 250,000 clones, about nine tenths of them present only once. CDR3 length: 12 amino acids. Per the germline V gene, CDR1 is SQVTM and CDR2 is ANQGSEA. V lost 4 bases and J 5 bases, leaving 11 bases between the germline ends. The sequenced sample consisted of peripheral blood. The chain joins TRBV29-1 to TRBJ2-5; tentatively, D is TRBD2 (5 bases). The origin of this receptor is a man between 60 and 75 years old who had recovered from COVID-19. This chain's CDR3 is CSVGGRRETQYF. Here the CDR3 DNA reads TGCAGCGTTGGAGGGCGACGGGAGACCCAGTACTTC.